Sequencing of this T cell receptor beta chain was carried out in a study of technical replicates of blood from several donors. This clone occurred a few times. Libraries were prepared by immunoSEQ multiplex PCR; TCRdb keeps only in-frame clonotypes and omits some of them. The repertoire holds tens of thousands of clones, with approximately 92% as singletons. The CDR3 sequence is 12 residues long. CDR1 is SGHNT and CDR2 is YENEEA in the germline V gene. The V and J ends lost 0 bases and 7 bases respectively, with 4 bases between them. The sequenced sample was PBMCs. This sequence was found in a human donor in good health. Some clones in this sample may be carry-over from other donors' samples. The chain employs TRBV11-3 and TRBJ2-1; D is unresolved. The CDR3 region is CASSLDLNEQFF. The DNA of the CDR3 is TGTGCCAGCAGCTTAGATCTGAATGAGCAGTTCTTC.